The 15 T cell receptor beta chains in this list originate from one sample, sequenced in a study of cytomegalovirus exposure and HLA in healthy donors (dated by TCRdb to the late 2010s). Library method: the immunoSEQ multiplex PCR assay. TCRdb limited this immuneACCESS table to in-frame rearrangements with V and J called. A share of clones is missing; checked studies link under half to unresolved V genes, and the rest is unexplained. This sample has about 190,000 clones in its table, and around 88% of those were observed once. Together, the top ten hold more than 1.1% of the sample. What was sequenced was PBMCs. All receptors derive from a woman younger than 30 in good health and CMV-seronegative.

This clone occurred once. The CDR3 sequence is CASSSARDGTVSYEQYF. The CDR3 nucleotides are TGCGCCAGCAGCTCTGCACGCGACGGGACAGTCTCCTACGAGCAGTACTTC. This sequence joins TRBV5-1 and TRBJ2-7; 7 positions agree with TRBD1. Germline V gives CDR1 SGHRS, CDR2 YFSETQ. J lost 0 bases, V lost 3 bases, and 12 bases had no gene match. The CDR3 contains 17 residues. Complete variable domain (other parts from reference TRBV5-1 and TRBJ2-7): KAGVTQTPRYLIKTRGQQVTLSCSPISGHRSVSWYQQTPGQGLQFLFEYFSETQRNKGNFPGRFSGRQFSNSRSEMNVSTLELGDSALYLCASSSARDGTVSYEQYFGPGTRLTVT.

The genes are TRBV19 and TRBJ2-7, with 9 bases fitting TRBD1. This CDR3 has 15 residues. The germline V gene encodes CDR1 LNHDA and CDR2 SQIVND (reference sequence). Trimming took 4 bases from V and 1 from J; bases not matched to a gene: 5. CDR3 sequence (DNA): TGTGCCAGTAGTACATGGGACAGGGCTTCCTACGAGCAGTACTTC. It specifies CASSTWDRASYEQYF. Looking up the rest from reference TRBV19 and TRBJ2-7 gives the full variable domain: DGGITQSPKYLFRKEGQNVTLSCEQNLNHDAMYWYRQDPGQGLRLIYYSQIVNDFQKGDIAEGYSVSREKKESFPLTVTSAQKNPTAFYLCASSTWDRASYEQYFGPGTRLTVT.

This chain joins TRBV11-2 and TRBJ1-6, with 11 nucleotides matching TRBD1. The CDR3 contains 16 residues. V lost 4 bases and J lost 6; bases outside the gene matches: 5. The germline gives CDR1 SGHAT, CDR2 FQNNGV. CDR3 bases: TGTGCCAGCAGCTCCTCGGACAGGGGGCTTAATTCACCCCTCCACTTT. The encoded protein is CASSSSDRGLNSPLHF.

This sequence joins TRBV7-9 and TRBJ1-1; D unresolved. This CDR3 has 15 amino acids. Trimming cost V 2 bases and J 3 bases, with 13 bases left between them. Germline V CDR1 and CDR2: SEHNR, FQNEAQ (reference sequence). The CDR3 bases are TGTGCCAGCAGCTTATATCCCTTCGGGGACACTGAAGCTTTCTTT. Translated, it gives CASSLYPFGDTEAFF. Looking up the rest from reference TRBV7-9 and TRBJ1-1 gives the full variable domain: DTGVSQNPRHKITKRGQNVTFRCDPISEHNRLYWYRQTLGQGPEFLTYFQNEAQLEKSRLLSDRFSAERPKGSFSTLEIQRTEQGDSAMYLCASSLYPFGDTEAFFGQGTRLTVV.

This clone was recorded a few times. V gene TRBV4-2 combines with J gene TRBJ1-2; TRBD1 is a possible D gene (6 bases). Germline values: CDR1 LGHNA, CDR2 YNFKEQ. The CDR3 has 13 amino acids. Trimming shortened V by 4 bases and J by 2 bases, and 8 bases separated the two germline ends. The CDR3 region has the DNA TGTGCCAGCAGCCCGGACAGAAACTATGGCTACACCTTC. This encodes CASSPDRNYGYTF.

The chain recombines TRBV19 with TRBJ2-7; 7 nucleotides line up with TRBD1. J was trimmed by 2 bases and V by 5 bases; bases with no gene match: 6. CDR3 length: 14 residues. Germline assignment: CDR1 LNHDA and CDR2 SQIVND (reference sequence). CDR3 DNA sequence: TGTGCCAGTAGTCAGACAGGGACAGCCTACGAGCAGTACTTC. Residues: CASSQTGTAYEQYF.

This clone was counted a single time. The chain uses TRBV29-1 and TRBJ2-3; 10 bases line up with TRBD1. The CDR3 spans 15 residues. V lost 6 bases to trimming and J lost 2 bases; unmatched junction nucleotides: 8. Germline loops: CDR1 SQVTM, CDR2 ANQGSEA. Written as DNA, the CDR3 is TGCAGCGTGGGGGCGACAGGGGGCATCACAGATACGCAGTATTTT. Translated: CSVGATGGITDTQYF.

The chain is built from TRBV11-1 and TRBJ2-1; D unresolved. The CDR3 extends over 14 amino acids. V was trimmed by 5 bases and J by 0 bases, leaving 8 bases between them. CDR1 and CDR2 from the germline V gene are SGHAT and FQDESV (reference sequence). The CDR3 reads CASSPSPSYNEQFF. The CDR3 DNA reads as TGTGCCAGCAGCCCCAGTCCCTCCTACAATGAGCAGTTCTTC.

The chain combines TRBV19 with TRBJ2-7; 8 nucleotides line up with TRBD1. There are 15 residues in the CDR3. V trimming: 6 bases; J trimming: 2 bases; junction bases outside the gene matches: 9. Germline V gives CDR1 LNHDA, CDR2 SQIVND (reference sequence). The CDR3 reads CASRAPGTGPYEQYF. CDR3 nucleotide sequence: TGTGCCAGTAGGGCCCCCGGGACAGGCCCCTACGAGCAGTACTTC.

V and J are TRBV5-1 and TRBJ2-4; D gene uncertain. The CDR3 contains 16 residues. Germline V gives CDR1 SGHRS, CDR2 YFSETQ. The V end lost 4 bases, the J end lost 1 base, and 15 bases lay between the germline ends. CDR3 DNA sequence: TGCGCCAGCAGCCGTAACACGGGTTTGGCCAAAAACATTCAGTACTTC. Residues: CASSRNTGLAKNIQYF.

This clone was found once. This chain links TRBV9 with TRBJ2-7; 9 bases are a match to TRBD1. CDR1 and CDR2 from the germline V gene are SGDLS and YYNGEE. Germline trimming cut 3 bases from V and 8 bases from J; bases unmatched to any gene: 9. This CDR3 is built from 14 residues. This chain's CDR3 is CASSAAQQGAKQYF. The CDR3 nucleotides are TGTGCCAGCAGCGCCGCGCAACAGGGGGCCAAGCAGTACTTC. Complete variable domain (other parts from reference TRBV9 and TRBJ2-7): DSGVTQTPKHLITATGQRVTLRCSPRSGDLSVYWYQQSLDQGLQFLIQYYNGEERAKGNILERFSAQQFPDLHSELNLSSLELGDSALYFCASSAAQQGAKQYFGPGTRLTVT.

The CDR3 protein is CASSLNGATNEKLFF. For the CDR3, the DNA is TGCGCCAGCAGCTTAAACGGGGCAACTAATGAAAAACTGTTTTTT. The chain uses TRBV5-1 and TRBJ1-4; no clear D gene. CDR3 length: 15 residues. In germline, CDR1 is SGHRS, CDR2 YFSETQ. Trimming pared 2 bases from V and 0 bases from J, leaving 8 bases between.

The chain employs TRBV27 and TRBJ1-5; possible D gene TRBD1, 6 bases. CDR1 is MNHEY, CDR2 SMNVEV, per germline (reference sequence). The CDR3 is 14 residues long. Trimming removed 8 bases from V and 2 bases from J, with 13 bases in between. Written as DNA, the CDR3 is TGTGCCAGCCGAAAACAGGGTGGCAATCAGCCCCAGCATTTT. Its translation is CASRKQGGNQPQHF.

The genes are TRBV5-1 and TRBJ2-7; D possibly corresponds to TRBD1 (6 bases). CDR3 size: 15 residues. V dropped 0 bases and J dropped 10 bases, with 20 bases sitting between them. Germline CDR1 is SGHRS and CDR2 is YFSETQ. The CDR3 spells CASSLAGDIGSRQYF. CDR3 bases: TGCGCCAGCAGCTTGGCAGGGGACATAGGGTCGAGACAGTACTTC.

The rearrangement uses TRBV6-1 and TRBJ2-2; weak D call: TRBD2 (5 bases). CDR1 and CDR2 from the germline V gene are MNHNS and SASEGT. V lost 11 bases and J 4 bases, leaving 14 bases between the germline ends. The CDR3 is 13 residues long. CDR3 region: CAGTREVTGELFF. The CDR3 DNA reads as TGTGCCGGTACTAGAGAAGTCACCGGGGAGCTGTTTTTT.